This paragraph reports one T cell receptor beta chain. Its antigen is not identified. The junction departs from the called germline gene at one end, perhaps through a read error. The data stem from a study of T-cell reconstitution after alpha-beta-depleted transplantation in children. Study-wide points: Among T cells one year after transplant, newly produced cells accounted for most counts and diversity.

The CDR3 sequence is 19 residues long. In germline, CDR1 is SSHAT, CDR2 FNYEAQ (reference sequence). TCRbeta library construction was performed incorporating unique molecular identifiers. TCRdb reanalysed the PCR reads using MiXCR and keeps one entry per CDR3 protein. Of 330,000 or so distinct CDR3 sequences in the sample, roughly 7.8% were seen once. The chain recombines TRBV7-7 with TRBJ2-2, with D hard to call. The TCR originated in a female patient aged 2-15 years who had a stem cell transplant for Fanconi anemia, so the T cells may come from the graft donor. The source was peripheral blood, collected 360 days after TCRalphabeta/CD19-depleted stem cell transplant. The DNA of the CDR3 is TGTGCTAGCAGCTTAGTTTATTCTCCGTGGCAGACGAACACCGGGGAGCTGTTTTTT. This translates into CASSLVYSPWQTNTGELFF.